The text below deals with one T cell receptor (beta chain). Its antigen target is currently unknown. No clone much larger than this one lies a single base away; base qualities are absent. The sample belongs to a study of blood T cell repertoires in COVID-19 (dated by TCRdb to 2020 to 2021). Regarding the study in general: Collaborator samples came from the United States, Italy and Spain and covered acute and convalescent phases of COVID-19. The material from the prospective study consisted of cDNA or gDNA derived from T cells, B-cell-depleted T cells, or PBMCs. The dataset comprised deeply sampled blood TCRbeta repertoires from subjects exposed to, actively infected with, or recovered from COVID-19. The repertoires were released in a freely available public database meant as a resource for research on the immune response to SARS-CoV-2. The samples were drawn from the first 160 participants of the ongoing ImmuneRACE study and from under 1,500 subjects provided by 6 global collaborators. Sample metadata almost always included a de-identified subject ID, COVID-19 status, age in years and sex. Where available, HLA class I and class II types were taken from metadata supplied by the sample provider and were not determined by assay-based typing.

CDR1 MNHEY and CDR2 SMNVEV were looked up in the germline V gene (reference sequence). V drops 5 bases and J drops 8 bases, leaving 21 bases in between. The CDR3 has 16 amino acids, counting the end cysteine and phenylalanine. Left in the record is the CDR3 DNA by itself, 48 bases read in frame from the first base. The immunoSEQ Assay, a bias-controlled multiplex PCR, was used to amplify TCRbeta CDR3 regions from genomic DNA. As for the authors' bioinformatics: Within the assay, amplification of reference gene primers was used to estimate how many nucleated cells each sample contained. To quantify the absolute abundance of each unique TCRbeta CDR3 rearrangement, sequence reads were collapsed and filtered. For each sample, productive Simpson clonality was calculated by taking the square root of Simpson's diversity index across productive rearrangements. Sourced from immuneACCESS, this table was stored by TCRdb with only in-frame sequences that have V and J called. A share of the clones is absent; for the studies checked, an unresolved V gene accounts for under half, and the remainder has no known explanation. Clone size and the V and J calls come from that table; the DNA yielded D and trimming. Within this sample are about 110,000 clones, with around 83% of them counted one time only. 2.1% of the sample rests with the top ten.

The paper as a whole reports these results and caveats: How much clinical and demographic metadata was included differed by source and by participant, and the metadata was provided uncurated.

The collaborating institutions used their own protocols to collect whole blood in K2EDTA tubes. Collaborator samples were shipped for TCRbeta analysis as frozen whole blood, isolated PBMCs, or DNA extracted from either sample type. The sequenced sample consisted of peripheral blood. This receptor chain uses TRBV27 and TRBJ1-4; TRBD1 could be the D gene, as 6 bases match. This TCR was sampled from a human donor in a cohort sampled during active COVID-19. For the CDR3, the sequence is CASSLTPGHINEKLFF. Here is the DNA: TGTGCCAGCAGTCTCACACCGGGACACATAAACGAAAAACTGTTTTTT.